This T cell receptor (beta chain) was found in a study of T-cell reconstitution after alpha-beta-depleted transplantation in children. This clonotype has only a few counts. Preparation of the TCRbeta library involved a method that used unique molecular identifiers. From the PCR reads, TCRdb called clonotypes with MiXCR, one entry per CDR3 protein. Found here are a few hundred thousand distinct CDR3 sequences, approximately 23% of them singletons; the top ten hold approximately 10%. Germline V gives CDR1 SGHDN, CDR2 FVKESK. Trimming took off 0 bases at V and 2 bases at J, with 4 bases between the two ends. CDR3 length equals 13 residues.

The sequence derives from a male patient younger than 18 who had a stem cell transplant for acute lymphoblastic leukemia, so the T cells may come from the graft donor. The chain links TRBV14 to TRBJ1-1; D unclear. This material consisted of PBMCs, mostly from graft donor cells, taken 180 days after TCRalphabeta/CD19-depleted stem cell transplant. The CDR3 loop is CASSQDTNTEAFF. The CDR3 DNA reads TGTGCCAGCAGCCAAGATACCAACACTGAAGCTTTCTTT.